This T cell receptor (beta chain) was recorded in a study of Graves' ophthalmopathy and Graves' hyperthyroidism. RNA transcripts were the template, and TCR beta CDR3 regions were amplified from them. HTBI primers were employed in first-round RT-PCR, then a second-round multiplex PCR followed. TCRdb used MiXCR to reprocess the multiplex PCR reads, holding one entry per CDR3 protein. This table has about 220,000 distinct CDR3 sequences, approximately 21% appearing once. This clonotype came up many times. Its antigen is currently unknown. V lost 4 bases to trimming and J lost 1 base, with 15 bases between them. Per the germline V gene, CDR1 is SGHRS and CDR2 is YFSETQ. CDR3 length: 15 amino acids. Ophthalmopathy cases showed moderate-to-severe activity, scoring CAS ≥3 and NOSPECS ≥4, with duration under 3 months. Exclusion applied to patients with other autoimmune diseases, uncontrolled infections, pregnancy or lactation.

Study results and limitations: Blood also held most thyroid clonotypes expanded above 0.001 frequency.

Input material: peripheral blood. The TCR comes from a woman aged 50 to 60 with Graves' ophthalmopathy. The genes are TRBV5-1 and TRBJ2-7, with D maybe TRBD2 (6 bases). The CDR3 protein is CASSPHAGTSYEQYF. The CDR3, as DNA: TGCGCCAGCAGCCCACATGCCGGGACTTCCTACGAGCAGTACTTC. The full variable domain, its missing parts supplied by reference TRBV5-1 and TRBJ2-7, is KAGVTQTPRYLIKTRGQQVTLSCSPISGHRSVSWYQQTPGQGLQFLFEYFSETQRNKGNFPGRFSGRQFSNSRSEMNVSTLELGDSALYLCASSPHAGTSYEQYFGPGTRLTVT.